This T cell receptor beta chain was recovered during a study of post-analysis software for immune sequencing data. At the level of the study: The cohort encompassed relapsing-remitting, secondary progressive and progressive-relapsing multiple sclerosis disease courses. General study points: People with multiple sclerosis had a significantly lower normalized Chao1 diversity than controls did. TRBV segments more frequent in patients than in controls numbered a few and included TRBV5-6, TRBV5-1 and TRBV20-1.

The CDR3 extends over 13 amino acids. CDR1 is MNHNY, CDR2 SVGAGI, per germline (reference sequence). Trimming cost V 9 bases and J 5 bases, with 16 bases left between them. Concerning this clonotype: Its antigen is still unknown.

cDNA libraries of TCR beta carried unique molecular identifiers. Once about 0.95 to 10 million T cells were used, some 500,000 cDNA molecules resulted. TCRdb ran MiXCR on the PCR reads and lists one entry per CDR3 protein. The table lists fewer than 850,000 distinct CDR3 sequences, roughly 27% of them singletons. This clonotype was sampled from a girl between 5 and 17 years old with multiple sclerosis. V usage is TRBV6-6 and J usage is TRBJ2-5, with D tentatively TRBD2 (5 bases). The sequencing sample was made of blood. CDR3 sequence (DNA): TGTGCCAGTAGAGGAGGCGTCACCGAGACCCAGTACTTC. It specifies CASRGGVTETQYF.